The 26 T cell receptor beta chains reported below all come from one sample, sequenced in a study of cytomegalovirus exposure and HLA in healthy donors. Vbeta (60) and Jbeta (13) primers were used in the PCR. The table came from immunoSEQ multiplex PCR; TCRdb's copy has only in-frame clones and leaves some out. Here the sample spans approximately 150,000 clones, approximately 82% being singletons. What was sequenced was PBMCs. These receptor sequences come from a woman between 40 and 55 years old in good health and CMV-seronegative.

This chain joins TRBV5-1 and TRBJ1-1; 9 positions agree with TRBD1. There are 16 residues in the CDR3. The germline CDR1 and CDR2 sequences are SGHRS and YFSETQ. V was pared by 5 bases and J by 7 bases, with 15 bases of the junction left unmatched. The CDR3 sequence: CASSSILGQGLGEAFF. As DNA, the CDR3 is TGCGCCAGCAGTAGTATCTTAGGACAGGGGCTCGGTGAAGCTTTCTTT.

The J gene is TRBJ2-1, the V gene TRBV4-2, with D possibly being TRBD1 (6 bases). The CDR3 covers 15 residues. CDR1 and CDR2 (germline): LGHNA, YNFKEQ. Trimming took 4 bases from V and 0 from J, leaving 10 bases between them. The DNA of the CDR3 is TGTGCCAGCAGCCCTGACAGGCGCTCCTACAATGAGCAGTTCTTC. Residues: CASSPDRRSYNEQFF.

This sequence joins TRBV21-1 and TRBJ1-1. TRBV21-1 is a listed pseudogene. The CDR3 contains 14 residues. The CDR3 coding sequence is TGTGCCAGCAGCAATCGGTCGGGTGGAACTGAAGCTTTCTTT. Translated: CASSNRSGGTEAFF.

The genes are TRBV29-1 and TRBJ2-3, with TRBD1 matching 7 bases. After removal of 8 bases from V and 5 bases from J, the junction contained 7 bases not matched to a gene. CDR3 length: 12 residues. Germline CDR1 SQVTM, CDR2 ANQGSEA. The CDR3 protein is CSTTGRKDTQYF. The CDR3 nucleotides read TGCAGCACGACAGGGCGGAAAGATACGCAGTATTTT.

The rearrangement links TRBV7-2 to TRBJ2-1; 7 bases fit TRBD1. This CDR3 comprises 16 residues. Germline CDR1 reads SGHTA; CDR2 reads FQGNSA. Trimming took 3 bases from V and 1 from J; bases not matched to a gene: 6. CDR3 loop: CASSFSPGQSYNEQFF. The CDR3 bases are TGTGCCAGCAGCTTCTCCCCGGGACAGTCCTACAATGAGCAGTTCTTC.

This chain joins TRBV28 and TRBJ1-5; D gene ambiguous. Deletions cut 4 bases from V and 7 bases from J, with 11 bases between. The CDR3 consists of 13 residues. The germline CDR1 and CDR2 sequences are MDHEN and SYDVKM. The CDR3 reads CASSSPIGQPQHF. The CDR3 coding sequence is TGTGCCAGCAGTTCCCCGATCGGGCAGCCCCAGCATTTT.

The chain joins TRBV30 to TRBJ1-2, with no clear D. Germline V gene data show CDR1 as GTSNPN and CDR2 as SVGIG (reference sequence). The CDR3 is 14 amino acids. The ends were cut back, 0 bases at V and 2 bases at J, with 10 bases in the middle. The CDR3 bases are TGTGCCTGGAGTGTAGAAAGAGCCAACTATGGCTACACCTTC. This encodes CAWSVERANYGYTF. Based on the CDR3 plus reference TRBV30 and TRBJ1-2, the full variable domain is SQTIHQWPATLVQPVGSPLSLECTVEGTSNPNLYWYRQAAGRGLQLLFYSVGIGQISSEVPQNLSASRPQDRQFILSSKKLLLSDSGFYLCAWSVERANYGYTFGSGTRLTVV.

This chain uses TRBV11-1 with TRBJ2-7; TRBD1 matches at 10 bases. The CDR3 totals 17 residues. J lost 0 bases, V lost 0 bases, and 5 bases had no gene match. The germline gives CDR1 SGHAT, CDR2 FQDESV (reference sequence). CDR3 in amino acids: CASSLAEGQGSSYEQYF. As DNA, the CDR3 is TGTGCCAGCAGCTTAGCTGAGGGACAGGGGAGCTCCTACGAGCAGTACTTC.

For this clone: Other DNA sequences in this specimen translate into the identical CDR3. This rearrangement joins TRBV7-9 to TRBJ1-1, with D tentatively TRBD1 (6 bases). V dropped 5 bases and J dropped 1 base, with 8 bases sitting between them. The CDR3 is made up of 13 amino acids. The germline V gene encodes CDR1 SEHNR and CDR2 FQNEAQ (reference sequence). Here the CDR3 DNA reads TGTGCCAGCAGCCGACAGGAGAACACTGAAGCTTTCTTT. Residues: CASSRQENTEAFF.

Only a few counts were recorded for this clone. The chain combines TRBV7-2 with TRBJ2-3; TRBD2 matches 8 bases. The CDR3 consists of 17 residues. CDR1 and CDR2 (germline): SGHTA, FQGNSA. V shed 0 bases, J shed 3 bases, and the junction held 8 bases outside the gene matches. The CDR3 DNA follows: TGTGCCAGCAGCTTAGCCCACAGCGGGAGAGGGACAGATACGCAGTATTTT. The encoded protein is CASSLAHSGRGTDTQYF.

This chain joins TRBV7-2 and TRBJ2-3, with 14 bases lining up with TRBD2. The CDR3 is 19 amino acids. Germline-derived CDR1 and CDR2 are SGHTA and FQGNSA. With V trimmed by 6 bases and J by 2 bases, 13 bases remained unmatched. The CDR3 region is CASSQSRRLAGGNTDTQYF. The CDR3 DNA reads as TGTGCCAGCAGTCAGTCCCGCAGACTAGCGGGAGGGAACACAGATACGCAGTATTTT. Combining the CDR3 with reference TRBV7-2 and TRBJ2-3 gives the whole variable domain GAGVSQSPSNKVTEKGKDVELRCDPISGHTALYWYRQSLGQGLEFLIYFQGNSAPDKSGLPSDRFSAERTGGSVSTLTIQRTQQEDSAVYLCASSQSRRLAGGNTDTQYFGPGTRLTVL.

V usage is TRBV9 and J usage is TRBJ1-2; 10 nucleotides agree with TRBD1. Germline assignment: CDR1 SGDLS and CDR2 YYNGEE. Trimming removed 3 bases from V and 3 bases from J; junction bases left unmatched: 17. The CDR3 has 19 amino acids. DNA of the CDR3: TGTGCCAGCAGCGAAGGGGTTTGGGACAGGGGTCGTACTGACTATGGCTACACCTTC. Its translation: CASSEGVWDRGRTDYGYTF.

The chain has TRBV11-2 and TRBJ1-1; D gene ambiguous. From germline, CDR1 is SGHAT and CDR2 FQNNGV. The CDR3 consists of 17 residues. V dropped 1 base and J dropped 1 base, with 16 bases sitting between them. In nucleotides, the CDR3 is TGTGCCAGCAGCTTAGTCTCCCCGCGTAACCCGAACACTGAAGCTTTCTTT. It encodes CASSLVSPRNPNTEAFF.

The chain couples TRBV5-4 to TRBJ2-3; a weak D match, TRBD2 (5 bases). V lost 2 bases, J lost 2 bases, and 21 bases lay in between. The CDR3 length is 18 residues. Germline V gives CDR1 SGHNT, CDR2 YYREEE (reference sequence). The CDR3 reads CASSFPNDPLGDTDTQYF. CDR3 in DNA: TGTGCCAGCAGCTTCCCAAATGACCCCTTGGGAGACACAGATACGCAGTATTTT. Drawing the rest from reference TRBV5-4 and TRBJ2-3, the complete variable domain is ETGVTQSPTHLIKTRGQQVTLRCSSQSGHNTVSWYQQALGQGPQFIFQYYREEENGRGNFPPRFSGLQFPNYSSELNVNALELDDSALYLCASSFPNDPLGDTDTQYFGPGTRLTVL.

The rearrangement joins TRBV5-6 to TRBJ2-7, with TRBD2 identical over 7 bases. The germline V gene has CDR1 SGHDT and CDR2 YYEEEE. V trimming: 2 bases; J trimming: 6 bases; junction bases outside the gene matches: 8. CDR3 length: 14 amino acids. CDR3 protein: CASSFIRGDREQYF. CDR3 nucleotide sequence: TGTGCCAGCAGCTTCATCCGGGGGGATCGCGAGCAGTACTTC.

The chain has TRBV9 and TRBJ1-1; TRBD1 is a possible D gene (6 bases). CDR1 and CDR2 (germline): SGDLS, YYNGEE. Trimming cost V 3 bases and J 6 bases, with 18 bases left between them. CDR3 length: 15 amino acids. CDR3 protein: CASSAPGTRGSEAFF. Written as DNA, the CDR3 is TGTGCCAGCAGCGCCCCGGGGACAAGGGGATCTGAAGCTTTCTTT.

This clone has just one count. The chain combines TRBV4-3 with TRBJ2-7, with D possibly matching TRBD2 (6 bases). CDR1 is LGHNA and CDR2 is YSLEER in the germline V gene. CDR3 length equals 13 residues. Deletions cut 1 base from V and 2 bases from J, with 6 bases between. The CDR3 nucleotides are TGCGCCAGCAGCCAAGGGGGGGCCTACGAGCAGTACTTC. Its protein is CASSQGGAYEQYF.

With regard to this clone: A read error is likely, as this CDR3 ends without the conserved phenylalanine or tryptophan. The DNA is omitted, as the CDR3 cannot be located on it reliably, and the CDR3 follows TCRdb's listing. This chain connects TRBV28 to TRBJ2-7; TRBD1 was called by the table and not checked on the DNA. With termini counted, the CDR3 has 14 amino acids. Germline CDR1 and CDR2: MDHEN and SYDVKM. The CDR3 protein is CASSLSGAGGGGIL.

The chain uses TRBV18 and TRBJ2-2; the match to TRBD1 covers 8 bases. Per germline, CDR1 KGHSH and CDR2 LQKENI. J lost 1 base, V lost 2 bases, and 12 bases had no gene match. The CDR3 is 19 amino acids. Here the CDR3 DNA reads TGTGCCAGCTCACCAACCAGGGGGCTGGCTAGAGTGAACACCGGGGAGCTGTTTTTT. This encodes CASSPTRGLARVNTGELFF.

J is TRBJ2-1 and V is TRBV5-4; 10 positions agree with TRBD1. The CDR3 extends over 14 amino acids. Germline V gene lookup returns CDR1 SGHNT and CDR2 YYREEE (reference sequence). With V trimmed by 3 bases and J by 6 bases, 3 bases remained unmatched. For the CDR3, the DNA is TGTGCCAGCAGCTCCCGGGACAGGGGCAATGAGCAGTTCTTC. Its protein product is CASSSRDRGNEQFF. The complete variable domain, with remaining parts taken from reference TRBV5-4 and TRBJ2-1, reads ETGVTQSPTHLIKTRGQQVTLRCSSQSGHNTVSWYQQALGQGPQFIFQYYREEENGRGNFPPRFSGLQFPNYSSELNVNALELDDSALYLCASSSRDRGNEQFFGPGTRLTVL.

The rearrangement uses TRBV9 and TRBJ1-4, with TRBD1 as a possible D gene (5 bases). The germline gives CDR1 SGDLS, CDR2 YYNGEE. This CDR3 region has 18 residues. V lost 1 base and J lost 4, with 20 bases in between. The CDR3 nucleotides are TGTGCCAGCAGCGTATCGTTCCGGGGGAACCGGGGTAATGAAAAACTGTTTTTT. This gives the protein CASSVSFRGNRGNEKLFF.

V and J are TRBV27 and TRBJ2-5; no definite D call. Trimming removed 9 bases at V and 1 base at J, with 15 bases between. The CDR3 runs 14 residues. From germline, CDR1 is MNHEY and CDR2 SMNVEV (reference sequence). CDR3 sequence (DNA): TGTGCCAGTAACAACCGCCCCTTCCAAGAGACCCAGTACTTC. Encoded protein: CASNNRPFQETQYF.

CDR3 loop: CASNGPGSGPGELFF. In nucleotides, the CDR3 is TGCGCCAGCAACGGACCGGGGTCTGGACCCGGGGAGCTGTTTTTT. This rearrangement joins TRBV5-1 to TRBJ2-2; the D gene is possibly TRBD2 (5 bases). V lost 6 bases and J 6 bases, leaving 18 bases between the germline ends. Germline V gives CDR1 SGHRS, CDR2 YFSETQ. The CDR3 is made up of 15 amino acids.

In DNA, the CDR3 is TGTGCCAGCAGTTACCAGGAGGTAGGGGAGACCCAGTACTTC. The encoded protein is CASSYQEVGETQYF. This rearrangement joins TRBV6-6 to TRBJ2-5; perhaps TRBD2 as D (5 bases). The CDR3 is made up of 14 amino acids. The germline V gene has CDR1 MNHNY and CDR2 SVGAGI (reference sequence). Deletions cut 2 bases from V and 5 bases from J, with 12 bases between.

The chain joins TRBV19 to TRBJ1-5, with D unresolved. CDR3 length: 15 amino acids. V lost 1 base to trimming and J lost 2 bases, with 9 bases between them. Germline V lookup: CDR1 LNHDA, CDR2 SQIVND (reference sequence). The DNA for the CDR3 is TGTGCCAGTAGTATAGGACCAGAGGGCAATCAGCCCCAGCATTTT. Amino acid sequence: CASSIGPEGNQPQHF.

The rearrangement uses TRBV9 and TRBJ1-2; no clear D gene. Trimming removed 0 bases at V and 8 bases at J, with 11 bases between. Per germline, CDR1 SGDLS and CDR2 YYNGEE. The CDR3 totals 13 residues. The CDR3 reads CASSVAYSLGYTF. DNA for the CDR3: TGTGCCAGCAGCGTAGCTTATTCGCTAGGCTACACCTTC.